This T cell receptor beta chain was identified in a study of PD-1 blockade in classical Hodgkin lymphoma (dated by TCRdb to 2020 to 2021). In the study overall: Nivolumab dosing was 3 mg/kg intravenously every 2 weeks, continuing until either disease progression or unacceptable toxicity. The study used CyTOF and TCR beta sequencing to define a peripheral blood immune signature of response to PD-1 blockade in classical Hodgkin lymphoma.

Findings and caveats that apply to the study as a whole: Patients starting nivolumab less than 1 year after ASCT had lower diversity and were excluded from later analyses to avoid confounding by immune reconstitution. Baseline diversity similar to that of newly diagnosed patients was observed in trial patients achieving complete response, whereas significantly lower diversity was observed in partial responders and progressors. CD4+ but not CD8+ TCR diversity rose significantly by C4D1 (p=0.0027 vs p=0.16), most apparent in complete responders (p=0.02). The study was restricted to a single clinical trial cohort, and the causes of repertoire differences, possibly disease activity or prior therapy, were left undefined. Baseline TCR diversity was reported to be lower in newly diagnosed patients than in healthy donors, and even lower in relapsed/refractory patients.

Reading the label with the study, this specimen's time point is: cycle 1 day 1 (C1D1), immediately before nivolumab initiation. Every trial patient had relapsed after autologous stem cell transplantation, and cohorts A, B and C differed in prior brentuximab vedotin exposure. The trial cohort comprised 56 patients with relapsed/refractory classical Hodgkin lymphoma whose best overall responses were complete response, partial response or progressive disease. Trial patients were treated with single-agent nivolumab in the multi-cohort phase II CheckMate 205 trial. An independent review committee assessed best overall response using the 2007 International Working Group response criteria. Trial PBMCs were collected immediately before nivolumab initiation (C1D1) and during therapy at cycle 2 day 1 and cycle 4 day 1. Peripheral blood was collected in 8 mL Vacutainer Cell Preparation Tubes, from which PBMCs were isolated by centrifugation and then cryopreserved.

Genomic DNA was isolated using the Qiagen DNeasy kit from unsorted PBMCs as well as from negatively selected CD4+ and CD8+ fractions. Using primers that anneal to V and J segments, immunoSEQ multiplex PCR amplified the TCR beta CDR3 regions. Amplification bias was minimized using a synthetic immune receptor repertoire, and residual bias was removed computationally after sequencing. Per the authors' processing: Custom Python scripts were used to quantify repertoire diversity as the Shannon entropy index. Unsorted, CD4+ and CD8+ repertoires were analyzed separately, except in combined analyses where CD4+ and CD8+ sequences were merged in silico. A clone was considered expanded if an increase in frequency of at least 2-fold after treatment relative to C1D1 was found, and a pseudocount of 0.5 was applied to clones undetected at baseline. Clones with 0 or 1 copy at C1D1 were defined as singleton clones, while clones with 2 or more copies were defined as non-singleton clones. Clones expanded in unsorted samples were assigned a CD4+, CD8+ or unknown annotation through matching of protein sequences in sorted samples from the same patient. Wilcoxon tests on paired samples were used to test diversity changes from C1D1 to C4D1. TCRdb retrieved this table from immuneACCESS and kept in-frame rearrangements only. Not all clones are present; in checked studies, unresolved V genes account for under half, and no reason is known for the remainder. From that table come the V and J calls and clone size; the DNA was used to work out D and trimming. Present in this sample are about 11,000 clones, about 76% of which were seen just once. The ten largest account for 25% of the sample.

The germline V gene gives CDR1 as MDHEN and CDR2 as SYDVKM. The CDR3 numbers 13 residues from cysteine through phenylalanine. Only the CDR3 region is kept as DNA, spanning 39 bases read in frame from base 1. The V end gives up 10 bases and the J end 7 bases, leaving 10 bases in the junction not matched to a gene. For this clone: Its antigen is unknown. No base qualities exist here, and no much larger clone lies one base off it.

The sequence links TRBV28 to TRBJ1-2, with TRBD1 identical over 9 junction bases. The receptor was derived from a human donor with classical Hodgkin lymphoma. Sample: peripheral blood mononuclear cells (PBMCs), taken at baseline. The base sequence is TGTGCCATCCTGAAGACAGGGGGGTTTGGCTACACCTTC. This is translated as CAILKTGGFGYTF.